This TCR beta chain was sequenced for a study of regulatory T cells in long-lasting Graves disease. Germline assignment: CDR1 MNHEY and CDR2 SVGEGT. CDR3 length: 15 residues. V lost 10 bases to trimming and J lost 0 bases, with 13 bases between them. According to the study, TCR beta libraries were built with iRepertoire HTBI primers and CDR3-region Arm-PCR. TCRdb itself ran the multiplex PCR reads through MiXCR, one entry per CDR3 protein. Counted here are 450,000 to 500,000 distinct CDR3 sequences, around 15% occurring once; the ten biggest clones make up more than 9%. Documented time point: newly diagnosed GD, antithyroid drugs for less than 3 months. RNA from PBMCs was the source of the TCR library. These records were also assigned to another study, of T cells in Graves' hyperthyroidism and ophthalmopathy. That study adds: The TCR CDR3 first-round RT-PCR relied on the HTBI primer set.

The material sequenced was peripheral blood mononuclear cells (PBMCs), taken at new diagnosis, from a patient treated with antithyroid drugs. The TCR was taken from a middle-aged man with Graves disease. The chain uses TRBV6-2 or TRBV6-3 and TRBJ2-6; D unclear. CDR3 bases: TGTGCCACCGCCCCGGATTACTCTGGGGCCAACGTCCTGACTTTC. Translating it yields CATAPDYSGANVLTF.